The entry below gives a single T cell receptor beta chain sequence along with its context. Its cognate antigen is unknown. Amplification used 60 Vbeta primers and 13 Jbeta primers. Produced via immunoSEQ multiplex PCR; TCRdb's table is partial and in-frame only. In all, the sample yields fewer than 100,000 clones. CDR1 and CDR2 (germline): SGDLS, YYNGEE. This CDR3 has 17 amino acids. Trimming took off 3 bases at V and 6 bases at J, with 19 bases between the two ends. The sample is drawn from a study of cytomegalovirus exposure and HLA in healthy donors. Study-wide points: In an earlier analysis, most TCR beta V segments were productive about 87% or about 30% of the time. Later analysis identified a missense DCLRE1C variant that was linked to TCR beta V- and J-gene trimming.

The sequencing sample was made of PBMCs. The chain uses TRBV9 and TRBJ1-6, with D tentatively TRBD1 (6 bases). This TCR was sampled from a man between 18 and 29 years old in good health and CMV-seropositive. CDR3 nucleotide sequence: TGTGCCAGCAGCGCCGGACTTGGACAGAGCTTTAATTCACCCCTCCACTTT. Its translation: CASSAGLGQSFNSPLHF. The variable domain in full, with the rest retrieved from reference TRBV9 and TRBJ1-6, is DSGVTQTPKHLITATGQRVTLRCSPRSGDLSVYWYQQSLDQGLQFLIQYYNGEERAKGNILERFSAQQFPDLHSELNLSSLELGDSALYFCASSAGLGQSFNSPLHFGNGTRLTVT.